The sequence of this T cell receptor beta chain was determined in a study of shared clonotypes between healthy human individuals. Study-level information: CD4 naive cells filled three plates per donor, CD4 memory three, CD8 naive two and CD8 memory one.

The repertoire was sequenced with immunoSEQ multiplex PCR; TCRdb's copy has only in-frame clones and lacks some. Of hundreds of thousands of clones in the sample, less than 80% are singletons; the top ten hold around 2%. The receptor was isolated from a woman aged 30 to 39 in good health. The sample taken for sequencing was memory CD4+ T cells sorted from blood. The subset was: CD45RA-negative fraction.

The CDR3 DNA reads as TGTGCCAGCAGTTACCGGACCCCGGCCACAGATACGCAGTATTTT. It translates to CASSYRTPATDTQYF. The chain is built from TRBV27 and TRBJ2-3; D is unclear. The CDR3 sequence is 15 residues long. CDR1 is MNHEY and CDR2 is SMNVEV in the germline V gene (reference sequence). Trimming cost V 4 bases and J 2 bases, with 13 bases left between them.